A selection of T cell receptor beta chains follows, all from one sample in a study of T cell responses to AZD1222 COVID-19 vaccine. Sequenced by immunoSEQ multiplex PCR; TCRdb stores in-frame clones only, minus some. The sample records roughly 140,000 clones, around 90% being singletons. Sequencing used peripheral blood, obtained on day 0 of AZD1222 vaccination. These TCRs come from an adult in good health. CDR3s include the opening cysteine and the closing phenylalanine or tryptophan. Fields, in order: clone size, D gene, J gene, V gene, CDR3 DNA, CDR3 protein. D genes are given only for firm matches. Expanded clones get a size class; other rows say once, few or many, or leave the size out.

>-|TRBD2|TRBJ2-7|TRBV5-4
TGTGCCAGCAGCCTACTAGCGGGCCCAAATAAGCAGTACTTC
CASSLLAGPNKQYF
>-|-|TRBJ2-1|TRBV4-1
TGCGCCAGCAGCCCAAGCGGGTCGTTAACCAATGAGCAGTTCTTC
CASSPSGSLTNEQFF
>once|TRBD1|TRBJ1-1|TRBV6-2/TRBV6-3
TGTGCCAGCAGTTCCTCGGGACAGAAAGCTTTCTTT
CASSSSGQKAFF
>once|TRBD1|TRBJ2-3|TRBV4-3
TGCGCCAGCAGCTTACAGGGGCGGGGCACAGATACGCAGTATTTT
CASSLQGRGTDTQYF
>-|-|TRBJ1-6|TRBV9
TGTGCCAGCAGCGTATGGGGTCAGGGCGAAGGGACCCTCCACTTT
CASSVWGQGEGTLHF
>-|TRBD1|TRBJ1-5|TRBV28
TGTGCCAGCACACCAGGGGGGACAGAAGTTCTCCAGCATTTT
CASTPGGTEVLQHF
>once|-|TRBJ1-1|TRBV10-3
TGTGCCATCAGTGAGTCGGCGGGCACTGAAGCTTTCTTT
CAISESAGTEAFF
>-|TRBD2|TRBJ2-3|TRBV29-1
TGCAGCGCCACCGGGACTAGCGGCACAGATACGCAGTATTTT
CSATGTSGTDTQYF
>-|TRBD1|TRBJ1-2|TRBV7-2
TGTGCCAGCAGCTCACAGACAGGGTCTATCTATGGCTACACCTTC
CASSSQTGSIYGYTF
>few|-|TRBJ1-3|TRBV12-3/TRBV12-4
TGTGCCAGCAGTTTAAGAAACACCATATATTTT
CASSLRNTIYF
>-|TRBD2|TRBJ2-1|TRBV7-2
TGTGCCAGCAGCGCACTAGCGGGCTCCTACAATGAGCAGTTCTTC
CASSALAGSYNEQFF
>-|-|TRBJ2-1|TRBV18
TGTGCCAGCTCCCGAGGGGCCCCTGAGCAGTTCTTC
CASSRGAPEQFF
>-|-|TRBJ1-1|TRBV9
TGTGCCAGCAGCGTAGCTTACGGGCAGAACACTGAAGCTTTCTTT
CASSVAYGQNTEAFF
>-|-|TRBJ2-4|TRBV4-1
TGCGCCAGCAGCCAAGAACGCCAAAGGACAGACAGAGTAGCCAAAAACATTCAGTACTTC
CASSQERQRTDRVAKNIQYF
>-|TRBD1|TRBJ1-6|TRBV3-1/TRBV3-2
TGTGCCAGCAGCCAAACAGGGGACTATAATTCACCCCTCCACTTT
CASSQTGDYNSPLHF
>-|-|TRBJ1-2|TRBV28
TGTGCCAGCAGTACCGACCCTCGGCGGCACTATGGCTACACCTTC
CASSTDPRRHYGYTF
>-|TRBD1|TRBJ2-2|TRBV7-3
TGTGCCAGCAGCAAAGGGAAGGACAGGTTGGAAACCGGGGAGCTGTTTTTT
CASSKGKDRLETGELFF
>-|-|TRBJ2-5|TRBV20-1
TGCAGTGCTAGAAACCAAGAGACCCAGTACTTC
CSARNQETQYF
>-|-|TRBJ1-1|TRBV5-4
TGTGCCAGCAGCTTGGATTGGGAGAACACTGAAGCTTTCTTT
CASSLDWENTEAFF
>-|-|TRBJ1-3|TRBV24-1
TGTGCCACCAGTGAGCCAGGGGGAAACACCATATATTTT
CATSEPGGNTIYF
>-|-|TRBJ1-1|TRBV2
TGTGCCAGCACCTGGGACGGGAAGAACACTGAAGCTTTCTTT
CASTWDGKNTEAFF
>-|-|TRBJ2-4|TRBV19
TGTGCCAGTAGTGCGGGCATCCTAGCCAAAAACATTCAGTACTTC
CASSAGILAKNIQYF
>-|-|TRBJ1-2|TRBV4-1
TGCGCCAGCAGCCCCCTTGGAACGGGTTACTATGGCTACACCTTC
CASSPLGTGYYGYTF
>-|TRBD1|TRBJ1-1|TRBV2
TGTGCCAGCAGTGGCGACAGGGGGCATGAAGGCACTGAAGCTTTCTTT
CASSGDRGHEGTEAFF
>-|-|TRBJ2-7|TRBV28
TGTGCCAGCAGCCCTGGGTCTTCCTACGAGCAGTACTTC
CASSPGSSYEQYF
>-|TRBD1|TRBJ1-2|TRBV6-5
TGTGCCAGCGGCGGACAGGGCGCTAACTATGGCTACACCTTC
CASGGQGANYGYTF
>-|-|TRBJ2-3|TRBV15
TGTGCCACCAGCATAGGCAGGCAAAGCACAGATACGCAGTATTTT
CATSIGRQSTDTQYF
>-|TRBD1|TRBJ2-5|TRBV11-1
TGTGCCAGCAGCCCCGACAGGGGTGGAAGGGAGACCCAGTACTTC
CASSPDRGGRETQYF
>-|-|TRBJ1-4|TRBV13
TGTGCCAGCAGCTTAAGATCTCCCAATGAAAAACTGTTTTTT
CASSLRSPNEKLFF
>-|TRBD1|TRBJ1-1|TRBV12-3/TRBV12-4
TGTGCCAGTAACAGGGGGGCTGGGACTGAAGCTTTCTTT
CASNRGAGTEAFF
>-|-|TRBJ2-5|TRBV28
TGTGCCAGCATGAACAGGGTAGAAGAGACCCAGTACTTC
CASMNRVEETQYF
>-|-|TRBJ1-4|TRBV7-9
TGTGCCAGCAGCTCAATGCCAGGTTTGGGTGAAAAACTGTTTTTT
CASSSMPGLGEKLFF
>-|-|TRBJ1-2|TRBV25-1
TGTGCCAGCAGTGCGACCCCGGGCAGGTTCAGTAACTATGGCTACACCTTC
CASSATPGRFSNYGYTF
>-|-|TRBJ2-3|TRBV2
TGTGCCAGCAGTGAACTGTTAACAGATACGCAGTATTTT
CASSELLTDTQYF
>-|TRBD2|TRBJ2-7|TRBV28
TGTGCCAGCAGCACCCCCGGGACTAGCGGACCCTACGAGCAGTACTTC
CASSTPGTSGPYEQYF
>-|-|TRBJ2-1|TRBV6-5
TGTGCCGGAAATCCCGGGCCCCTGGGGAATGAGCAGTTCTTC
CAGNPGPLGNEQFF
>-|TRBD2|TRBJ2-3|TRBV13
TGTGCCAGCAGCCATAGGGAGCGGGAATCTACGCAGTATTTT
CASSHRERESTQYF
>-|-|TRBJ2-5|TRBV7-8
TGTGCCAGCAGCTTAGACGGCAGGAGAGAGGAGACCCAGTACTTC
CASSLDGRREETQYF
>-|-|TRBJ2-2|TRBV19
TGTGCCAGTAGTCCCCTCTGGAGGGATGTGACCGGGGAGCTGTTTTTT
CASSPLWRDVTGELFF
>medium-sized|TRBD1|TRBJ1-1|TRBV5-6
TGTGCCAGCAGCTTGTTCGGACAGGGAGGGAACACTGAAGCTTTCTTT
CASSLFGQGGNTEAFF
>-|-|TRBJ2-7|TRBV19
TGTGCCAGTAGTGACGGGGGACAGCCACCCGAGCAGTACTTC
CASSDGGQPPEQYF